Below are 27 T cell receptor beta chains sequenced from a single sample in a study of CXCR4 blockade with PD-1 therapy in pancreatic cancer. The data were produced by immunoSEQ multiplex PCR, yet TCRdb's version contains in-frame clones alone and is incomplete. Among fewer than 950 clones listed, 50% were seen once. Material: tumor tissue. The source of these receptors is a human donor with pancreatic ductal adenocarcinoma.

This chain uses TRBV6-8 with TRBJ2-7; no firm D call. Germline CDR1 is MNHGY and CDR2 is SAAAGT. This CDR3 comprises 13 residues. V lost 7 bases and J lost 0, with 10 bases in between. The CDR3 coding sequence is TGTGCCAGCAAAGAGTTAAGCTCCTACGAGCAGTACTTC. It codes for CASKELSSYEQYF.

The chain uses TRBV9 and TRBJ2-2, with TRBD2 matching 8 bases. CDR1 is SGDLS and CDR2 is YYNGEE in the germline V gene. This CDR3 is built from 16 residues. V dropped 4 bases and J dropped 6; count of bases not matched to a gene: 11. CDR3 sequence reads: CASSLSREGRPGELFF. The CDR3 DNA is TGTGCCAGCAGCCTTTCACGGGAGGGCCGCCCCGGGGAGCTGTTTTTT.

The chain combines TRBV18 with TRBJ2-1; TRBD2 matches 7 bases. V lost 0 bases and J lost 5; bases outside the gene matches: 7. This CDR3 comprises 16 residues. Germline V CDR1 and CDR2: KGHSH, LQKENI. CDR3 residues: CASSPPGEGSHNEQFF. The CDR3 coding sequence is TGTGCCAGCTCACCACCGGGGGAGGGATCTCACAATGAGCAGTTCTTC.

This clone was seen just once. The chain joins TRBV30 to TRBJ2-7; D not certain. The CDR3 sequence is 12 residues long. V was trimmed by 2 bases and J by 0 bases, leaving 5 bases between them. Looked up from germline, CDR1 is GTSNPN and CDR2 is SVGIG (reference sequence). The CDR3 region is CAWSWDSYEQYF. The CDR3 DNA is TGTGCCTGGAGTTGGGACTCCTACGAGCAGTACTTC.

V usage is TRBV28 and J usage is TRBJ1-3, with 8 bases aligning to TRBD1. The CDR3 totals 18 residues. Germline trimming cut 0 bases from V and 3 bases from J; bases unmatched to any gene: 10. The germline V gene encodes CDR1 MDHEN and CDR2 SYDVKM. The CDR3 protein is CASSLWGRGLGGGNTIYF. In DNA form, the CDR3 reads TGTGCCAGCAGTTTATGGGGCAGGGGGCTAGGTGGTGGAAACACCATATATTTT.

CDR3: CASSVGLAGVPGEQYF. As DNA, the CDR3 is TGTGCCAGCAGCGTCGGACTAGCGGGAGTCCCTGGCGAGCAGTACTTC. The V call is TRBV9, the J call TRBJ2-7; 13 nucleotides line up with TRBD2. This CDR3 region has 16 residues. Trimming removed 2 bases from V and 6 bases from J; junction bases left unmatched: 8. Germline CDR1 and CDR2: SGDLS and YYNGEE.

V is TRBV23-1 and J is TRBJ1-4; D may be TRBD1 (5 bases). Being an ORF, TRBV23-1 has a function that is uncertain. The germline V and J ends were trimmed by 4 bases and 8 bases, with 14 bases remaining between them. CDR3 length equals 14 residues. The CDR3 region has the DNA TGCGCCAGCAGTCCCCTGGGACGCTGGGAAAAACTGTTTTTT. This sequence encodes CASSPLGRWEKLFF.

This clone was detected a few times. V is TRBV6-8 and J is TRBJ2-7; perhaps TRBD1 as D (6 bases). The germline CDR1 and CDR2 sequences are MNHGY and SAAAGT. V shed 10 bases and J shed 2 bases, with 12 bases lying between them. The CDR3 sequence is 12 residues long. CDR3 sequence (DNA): TGTGCCACTACCCGACAGGCCTACGAGCAGTACTTC. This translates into CATTRQAYEQYF.

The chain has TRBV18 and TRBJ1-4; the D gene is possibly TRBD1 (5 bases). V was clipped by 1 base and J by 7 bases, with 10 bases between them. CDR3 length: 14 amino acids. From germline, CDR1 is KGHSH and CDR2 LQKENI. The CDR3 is CASSPQGSAEKLFF. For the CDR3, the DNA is TGTGCCAGCTCACCACAGGGGTCCGCTGAAAAACTGTTTTTT.

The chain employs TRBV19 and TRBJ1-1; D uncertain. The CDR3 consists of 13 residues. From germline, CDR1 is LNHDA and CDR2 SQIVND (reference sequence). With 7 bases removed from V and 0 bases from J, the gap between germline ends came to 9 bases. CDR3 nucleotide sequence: TGTGCCAGTACTGCGGGGATGAACACTGAAGCTTTCTTT. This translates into CASTAGMNTEAFF.

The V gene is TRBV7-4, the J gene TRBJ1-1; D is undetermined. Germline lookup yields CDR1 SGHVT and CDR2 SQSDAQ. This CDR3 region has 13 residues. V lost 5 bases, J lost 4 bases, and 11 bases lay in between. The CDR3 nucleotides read TGTGCCAGCAGCCTCCGGGGTAGCACTGAAGCTTTCTTT. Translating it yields CASSLRGSTEAFF.

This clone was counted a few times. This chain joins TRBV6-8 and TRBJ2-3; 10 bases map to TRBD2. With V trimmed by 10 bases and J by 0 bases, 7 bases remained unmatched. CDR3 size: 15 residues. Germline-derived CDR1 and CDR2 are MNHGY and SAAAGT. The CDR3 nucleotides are TGTGCCATCAGGTCGACTAGCGGGAGCACAGATACGCAGTATTTT. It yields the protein CAIRSTSGSTDTQYF.

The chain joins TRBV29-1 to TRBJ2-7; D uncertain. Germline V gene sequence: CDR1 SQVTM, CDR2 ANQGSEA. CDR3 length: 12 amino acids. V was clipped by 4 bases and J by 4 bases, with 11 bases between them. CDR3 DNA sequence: TGCAGCGTTGGGGAAGCGAGATACGAGCAGTACTTC. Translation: CSVGEARYEQYF.

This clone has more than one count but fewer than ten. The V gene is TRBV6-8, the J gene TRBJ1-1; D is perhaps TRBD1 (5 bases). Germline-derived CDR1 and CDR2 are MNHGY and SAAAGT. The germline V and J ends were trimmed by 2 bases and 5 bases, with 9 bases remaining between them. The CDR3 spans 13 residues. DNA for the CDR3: TGTGCCAGCAGTTACCAAGGGGAGACTGAAGCTTTCTTT. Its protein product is CASSYQGETEAFF.

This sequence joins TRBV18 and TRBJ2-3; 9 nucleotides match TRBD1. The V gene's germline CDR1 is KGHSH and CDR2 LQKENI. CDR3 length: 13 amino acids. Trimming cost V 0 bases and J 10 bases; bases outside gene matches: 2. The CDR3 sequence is CASSPPDRGSQYF. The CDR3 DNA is TGTGCCAGCTCACCACCGGACAGGGGTTCGCAGTATTTT.

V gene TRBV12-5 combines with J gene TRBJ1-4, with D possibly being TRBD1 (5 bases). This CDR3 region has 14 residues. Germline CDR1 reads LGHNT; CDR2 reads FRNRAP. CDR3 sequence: CASNRTFRDEKLFF. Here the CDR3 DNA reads TGTGCCAGCAATCGGACATTCCGTGATGAAAAACTGTTTTTT.

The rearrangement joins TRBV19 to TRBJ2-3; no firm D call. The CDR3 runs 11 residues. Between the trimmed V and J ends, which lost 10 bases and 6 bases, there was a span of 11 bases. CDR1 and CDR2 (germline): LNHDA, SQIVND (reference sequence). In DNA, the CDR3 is TGTGCCACGAGAGGCGAGGATACGCAGTATTTT. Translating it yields CATRGEDTQYF.

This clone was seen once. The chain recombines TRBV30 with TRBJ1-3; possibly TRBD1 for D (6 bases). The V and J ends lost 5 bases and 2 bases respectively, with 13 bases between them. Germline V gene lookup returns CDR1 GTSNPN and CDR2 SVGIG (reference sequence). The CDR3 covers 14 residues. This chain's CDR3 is CAWDSGTTGNTIYF. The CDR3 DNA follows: TGTGCCTGGGATTCCGGGACAACTGGAAACACCATATATTTT.

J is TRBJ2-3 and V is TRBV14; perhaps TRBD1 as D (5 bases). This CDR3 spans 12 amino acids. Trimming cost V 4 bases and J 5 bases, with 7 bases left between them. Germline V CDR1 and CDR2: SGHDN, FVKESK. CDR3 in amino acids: CASSPDRDTQYF. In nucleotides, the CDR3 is TGTGCCAGCAGCCCCGACAGAGATACGCAGTATTTT.

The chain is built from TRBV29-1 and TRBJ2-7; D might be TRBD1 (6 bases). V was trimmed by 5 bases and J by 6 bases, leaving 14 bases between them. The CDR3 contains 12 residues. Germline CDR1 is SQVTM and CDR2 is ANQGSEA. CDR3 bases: TGCAGCGTTATTAAAACAGGGTTCGAGCAGTACTTC. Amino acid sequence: CSVIKTGFEQYF.

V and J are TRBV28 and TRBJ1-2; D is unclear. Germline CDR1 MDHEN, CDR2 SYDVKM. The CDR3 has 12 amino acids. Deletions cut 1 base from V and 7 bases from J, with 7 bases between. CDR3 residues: CASSLSLGGYTF. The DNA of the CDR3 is TGTGCCAGCAGTTTATCTCTGGGTGGCTACACCTTC.

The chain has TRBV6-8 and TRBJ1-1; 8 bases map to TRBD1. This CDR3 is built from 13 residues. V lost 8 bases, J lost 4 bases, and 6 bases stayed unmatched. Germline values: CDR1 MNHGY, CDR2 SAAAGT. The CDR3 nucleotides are TGTGCCAGCGCAGGGGGCCGAATCACTGAAGCTTTCTTT. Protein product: CASAGGRITEAFF.

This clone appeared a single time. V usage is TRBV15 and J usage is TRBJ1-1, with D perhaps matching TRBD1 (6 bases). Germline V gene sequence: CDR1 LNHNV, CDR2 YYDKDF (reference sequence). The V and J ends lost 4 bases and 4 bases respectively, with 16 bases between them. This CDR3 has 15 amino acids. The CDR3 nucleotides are TGTGCCACCAGCACCCCCGTGGGGGCGGCCACTGAAGCTTTCTTT. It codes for CATSTPVGAATEAFF.

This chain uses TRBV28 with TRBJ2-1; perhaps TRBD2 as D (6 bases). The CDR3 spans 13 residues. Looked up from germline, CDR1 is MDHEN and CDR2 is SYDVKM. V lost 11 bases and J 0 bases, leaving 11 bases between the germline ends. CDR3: CAASVASYNEQFF. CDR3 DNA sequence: TGTGCCGCTAGCGTCGCCTCCTACAATGAGCAGTTCTTC.

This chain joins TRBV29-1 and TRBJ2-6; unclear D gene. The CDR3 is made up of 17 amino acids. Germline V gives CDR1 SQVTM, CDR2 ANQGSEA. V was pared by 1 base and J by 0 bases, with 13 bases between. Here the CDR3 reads CSVEGQTTFSGANVLTF. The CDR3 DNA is TGCAGCGTTGAAGGGCAGACAACCTTCTCTGGGGCCAACGTCCTGACTTTC.

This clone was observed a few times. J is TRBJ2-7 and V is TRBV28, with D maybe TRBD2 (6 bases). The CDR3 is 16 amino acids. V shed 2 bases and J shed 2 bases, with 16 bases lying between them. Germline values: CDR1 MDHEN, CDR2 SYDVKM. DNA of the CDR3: TGTGCCAGCAGTTTACCCGGGACTGGAGATACCTACGAGCAGTACTTC. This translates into CASSLPGTGDTYEQYF.

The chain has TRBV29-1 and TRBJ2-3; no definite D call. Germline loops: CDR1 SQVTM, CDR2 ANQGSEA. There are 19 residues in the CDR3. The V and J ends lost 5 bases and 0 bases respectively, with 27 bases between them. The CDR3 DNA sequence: TGCAGCGTTTGGCGCAGATCACCCCCATACTTACCTAGCACAGATACGCAGTATTTT. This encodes CSVWRRSPPYLPSTDTQYF.